The T cell receptor (beta chain) under discussion was sequenced for a study of blood T cell repertoires in COVID-19. Study information: Both acute and convalescent COVID-19 samples were obtained from the United States, Italy and Spain.

Using immunoSEQ multiplex PCR, the repertoire was profiled, and TCRdb retains in-frame clones only, with some absent. The repertoire holds around 100,000 clones, roughly 90% seen once, with about 6.3% in the top ten. This clone was seen just once. The TCR sequence derives from a human donor in a cohort sampled during active COVID-19. Sequencing was performed on peripheral blood.

CDR3 sequence (DNA): TGTGCCAGCAGCACCTACTCGGGGGAGTCGCGAAATGAGCAGTTCTTC. Protein sequence: CASSTYSGESRNEQFF. This chain links TRBV11-2 with TRBJ2-1; tentative D call: TRBD2 (6 bases). The V end lost 5 bases, the J end lost 7 bases, and 21 bases lay between the germline ends. In germline, CDR1 is SGHAT, CDR2 FQNNGV. The CDR3 is 16 amino acids.